These T cell receptor beta chains were read from a single sample in a study of blood T cell repertoires in COVID-19. TCRdb's table, derived via immunoSEQ multiplex PCR, lists solely in-frame clones and lacks some. The data hold 100,000 or so clones, with 81% observed a single time. Sequencing was performed on peripheral blood. These receptors were obtained from a man older than 75 with acute or convalescent COVID-19. Each CDR3 is given with its conserved first and last residue.

TRBV11-2,TRBJ1-2,CASSSLRDKKFDNYGYTF
TRBV29-1,TRBJ1-5,CSVERGKNQPQHF
TRBV18,TRBJ1-1,CASSQNDGGGGTEAFF
TRBV13,TRBJ2-7,CASSLGGQGAYEQYF
TRBV5-8,TRBJ2-3,CASSLRVNTQYF
TRBV29-1,TRBJ1-2,CSVEGRVQGYTF
TRBV2,TRBJ1-2,CASSPQSGGGYGYTF
TRBV28,TRBJ1-2,CASKTGTFNYGYTF
TRBV18,TRBJ1-1,CASSPLPGTLQAFF
TRBV7-2,TRBJ2-2,CASSSQGPAGTGELFF
TRBV5-1,TRBJ1-2,CASSPQGTATNYGYTF
TRBV10-3,TRBJ1-6,CAISDQWTVGNSPLHF
TRBV12-3/TRBV12-4,TRBJ1-5,CASRGGVYQPQHF
TRBV30,TRBJ1-1,CAWSAISMNTEAFF
TRBV4-1,TRBJ1-1,CASSRSTGGTEAFF
TRBV18,TRBJ1-4,CASSPRRANEKLFF
TRBV5-1,TRBJ2-7,CASSLVTGQGDYEQYF
TRBV5-1,TRBJ1-1,CASHLNTEAFF
TRBV28,TRBJ2-3,CASSPTGTSVSTQYF
TRBV14,TRBJ1-1,CASSHPGMNTEAFF
TRBV5-1,TRBJ2-7,CASSLEGSTSVSYEQYF
TRBV11-1,TRBJ2-2,CASSLRVNTGELFF
TRBV6-5,TRBJ2-1,CASSYSISSYNEQFF
TRBV28,TRBJ2-1,CASSDPGGLDNEQFF
TRBV7-2,TRBJ1-5,CASSFSGLNQPQHF
TRBV4-1,TRBJ1-4,CASSRANEKLFF
TRBV18,TRBJ1-1,CASSRGYTEAFF
TRBV28,TRBJ1-6,CASRTGLLNSPLHF
TRBV5-1,TRBJ1-6,CASRRQDRNSPLHF
TRBV9,TRBJ1-5,CASSVTTVGEPQHF
TRBV19,TRBJ1-4,CASSPDRKTKLFF
TRBV5-3,TRBJ2-5,CARSLPRQGCETQYF
TRBV6-5,TRBJ1-3,CASSYSSYSSGNTIYF
TRBV5-1,TRBJ2-2,CASSPRDRTTGELFF
TRBV5-4,TRBJ2-7,CASSSQAEIGEQYF
TRBV20-1,TRBJ2-5,CSASSTVETQYF
TRBV27,TRBJ2-7,CASRDQAREQYF
TRBV5-1,TRBJ1-4,CASSLTGSSEKLFF
TRBV16,TRBJ1-4,CASSQFAEATNEKLFF
TRBV19,TRBJ1-2,CASSTKGTASNYGYTF
TRBV6-5,TRBJ2-7,CASSLGQGTYEQYF
TRBV3-1/TRBV3-2,TRBJ2-7,CASSQGTGGSEQYF
TRBV5-5,TRBJ2-1,CASSPVRTGSYNEQFF
TRBV7-2,TRBJ2-2,CASSLGSTNTGELFF
TRBV7-8,TRBJ2-2,CASSLSRDSRNGELFF
TRBV10-2,TRBJ1-1,CASSIDRGYTEAFF